A selection of T cell receptor beta chains follows, all from one sample in a study of radiotherapy plus CTLA-4 blockade in lung cancer. Some clones are missing from TCRdb's copy, which holds only in-frame ones; the method was immunoSEQ multiplex PCR. The sample comprises some 110,000 clones, around 90% of which are singletons, and roughly 7% rests with the top ten. The material sequenced was peripheral blood, taken from a patient treated with radiotherapy plus ipilimumab. Receptors were obtained from a human donor with non-small cell lung cancer that progressed on radiotherapy plus ipilimumab. Both conserved end residues are part of each CDR3. The D gene is left open where the match is weak. Only some rows state a clone size, as once, few, many or a class for expanded clones.

cdr3_nt cdr3_aa d_call cdr3_length clone_size j_call v_call
TGTGCCAGCAGTGAAGATTTAATTGTTGGCGGACCCTATGGCTACACCTTC CASSEDLIVGGPYGYTF NA 17 NA TRBJ1-2 TRBV2
TGTGCCAGCAGCTTGGGATCGCGCTTAGAAGCTTTCTTT CASSLGSRLEAFF NA 13 NA TRBJ1-1 TRBV5-5
TGCAGCGTTAATCAGGACTACGAGCAGTACTTC CSVNQDYEQYF NA 11 NA TRBJ2-7 TRBV29-1
TGTGCCAGCAGCTTAGGAAGTAATGGCGAGACCCAGTACTTC CASSLGSNGETQYF NA 14 NA TRBJ2-5 TRBV7-3
TGTGCCAGCAGCTTAGCGAGGGGACAGGCCGGAAAGGTAGAAAAACTGTTTTTT CASSLARGQAGKVEKLFF TRBD1 18 NA TRBJ1-4 TRBV7-9
TGTGCCAGCAGCTTGGCGGGCAGGGTGATCGATACGCAGTATTTT CASSLAGRVIDTQYF NA 15 NA TRBJ2-3 TRBV5-5
TGTGCCAGCAGCTTGATTGGCAGTCTGGACACTGAAGCTTTCTTT CASSLIGSLDTEAFF NA 15 NA TRBJ1-1 TRBV5-4
TGTGCCATCAGTGAGTATGGGGGGTACGAGCAGTACTTC CAISEYGGYEQYF NA 13 NA TRBJ2-7 TRBV10-3
TGCGCCAGCAGTAAAGCGGGAGGGCAGAAAGATACGCAGTATTTT CASSKAGGQKDTQYF TRBD2 15 NA TRBJ2-3 TRBV10-1
TGCGCCAGCAGCCTCCGGGACAGGGGCAATGAGCAGTTCTTC CASSLRDRGNEQFF TRBD1 14 NA TRBJ2-1 TRBV5-1
TGCGCCAGCAGCCGTGCCGGTGGCGCGGGGTTACCATACGAGCAGTACTTC CASSRAGGAGLPYEQYF NA 17 NA TRBJ2-7 TRBV4-1
TGTGCCAGCAGCCCATTCAAGGGGGAGCAGTTCTTC CASSPFKGEQFF NA 12 NA TRBJ2-1 TRBV11-2
TGTGCCAGCAGTCGGGACGGTAACTATGGCTACACCTTC CASSRDGNYGYTF NA 13 NA TRBJ1-2 TRBV6-1
TGTGCCAGCTCCCCCCGTGAGCAATATGGCTACACCTTC CASSPREQYGYTF NA 13 NA TRBJ1-2 TRBV18
TGTGCCAGTAGTATGAGTACGGGGCAGTCTAACACCGGGGAGCTGTTTTTT CASSMSTGQSNTGELFF NA 17 NA TRBJ2-2 TRBV19
TGTGCCAGCAGCCCGAGGGCAGGGTTGGTTAAGGTTGGCGAGCAGTACTTC CASSPRAGLVKVGEQYF NA 17 NA TRBJ2-7 TRBV13
TGCGCCAGCAGCCAAAGGTCGTCCTCAGTTGACAGGGAATATGGCTACACCTTC CASSQRSSSVDREYGYTF TRBD1 18 NA TRBJ1-2 TRBV4-1
TGTGCCAGCAGTTACCGACTAGCGGGAGGCCCGAGGGAGCAGTACTTC CASSYRLAGGPREQYF TRBD2 16 few TRBJ2-7 TRBV6-6
TGTGCCAGCAGTTTAGGGAACACCGGGGAGCTGTTTTTT CASSLGNTGELFF NA 13 once TRBJ2-2 TRBV27
TGTGCCAGCAGCTCCGGGAGCAGTGCAACTAATGAAAAACTGTTTTTT CASSSGSSATNEKLFF NA 16 NA TRBJ1-4 TRBV7-6
TGTGCCAGTAGTCCCAACAGGGGAAACTATGGCTACACCTTC CASSPNRGNYGYTF TRBD1 14 NA TRBJ1-2 TRBV19
TGCGCCAGCAGCTTTTCTTCGGGGATCATGAACACTGAAGCTTTCTTT CASSFSSGIMNTEAFF NA 16 NA TRBJ1-1 TRBV5-1
TGCGCCAGCAGCCCGCTCGGGATAAGCAATCAGCCCCAGCATTTT CASSPLGISNQPQHF NA 15 NA TRBJ1-5 TRBV5-1
TGTGCCAGCAGCCCTCGGGACCCCAGTGATACGCAGTATTTT CASSPRDPSDTQYF NA 14 NA TRBJ2-3 TRBV9
TGTGCCAGCAGTGATGTGGGCAGGGTAGGCACTGAAGCTTTCTTT CASSDVGRVGTEAFF NA 15 NA TRBJ1-1 TRBV2